This TCR beta chain was recorded in a study of CD8 T cells in Susac syndrome. As for the study in general: The Susac syndrome patients that were sequenced included roughly six with active disease and fewer than 10 in remission.

RNA amounts of roughly 0.5 to 1 ug underwent reverse transcription with random hexamers. immunoSEQ multiplex PCR amplified TCR beta CDR3 across 54 Vbeta, 13 Jbeta. TCRdb re-analysed the immunoSEQ multiplex PCR reads in MiXCR, keeping a single row per CDR3 protein. The table has under 200,000 distinct CDR3 sequences, 94% seen once. The sequenced sample consisted of CD4+ T cells from PBMCs. This sequence was found in a human donor with Susac syndrome.

This CDR3 is CASSLEVGNTEAFF. CDR3 nucleotide sequence: TGTGCCAGCAGCTTAGAGGTGGGAAACACTGAAGCTTTCTTT. The chain is built from TRBV7-9 and TRBJ1-1; D uncertain. The CDR3 loop spans 14 amino acids. Trimming took off 1 base at V and 2 bases at J, with 8 bases between the two ends. Germline assignment: CDR1 SEHNR and CDR2 FQNEAQ (reference sequence).